Listed below are T cell receptor beta chains from one sample, sequenced in a study of OX40 agonist ivuxolimab in advanced cancers. Sequenced by immunoSEQ multiplex PCR; TCRdb stores in-frame clones only, minus some. The table lists 55,000 to 90,000 clones, around 88% of them singletons. The input for sequencing was CD4+ or CD8+ T cells sorted from blood, taken in a trial of the OX40 agonist ivuxolimab. The receptors come from an adult with an advanced solid tumor such as melanoma, head and neck, liver or kidney cancer. The CDR3 runs from the conserved cysteine through the conserved F or W. The D gene is left open where the match is weak. Some rows mark clone size as missing; the rest say once, few, many or name a class of expanded clone.

J gene: TRBJ2-6
V gene: TRBV4-1
D gene: TRBD1
clone size: NA
CDR3 DNA: TGCGCCAGCAGCCCTGGACAGGGGGGACCCTCTGGGGCCAACGTCCTGACTTTC
CDR3 protein: CASSPGQGGPSGANVLTF

J gene: TRBJ1-5
V gene: TRBV7-2
D gene: TRBD1
clone size: NA
CDR3 DNA: TGTGCCAGCAGCTTAGTGGCAGGGGGCACTCAGCCCCAGCATTTT
CDR3 protein: CASSLVAGGTQPQHF

J gene: TRBJ2-4
V gene: TRBV9
D gene: NA
clone size: NA
CDR3 DNA: TGTGCCAGCAGCGGGGGACACGGGGGCAAAAACATTCAGTACTTC
CDR3 protein: CASSGGHGGKNIQYF

J gene: TRBJ2-7
V gene: TRBV5-1
D gene: TRBD2
clone size: many
CDR3 DNA: TGCGCCAGCAGCAAGGGGAGGGTAGACTACGAGCAGTACTTC
CDR3 protein: CASSKGRVDYEQYF

J gene: TRBJ2-3
V gene: TRBV12-5
D gene: TRBD2
clone size: once
CDR3 DNA: TGTGCTAGTGGTTTCGGGGGGGCAGCTGATACGCAGTATTTT
CDR3 protein: CASGFGGAADTQYF

J gene: TRBJ1-4
V gene: TRBV7-9
D gene: TRBD1
clone size: NA
CDR3 DNA: TGTGCCAGCAGCTTATTAGGGGGACAGGTCGGCGAAAAACTGTTTTTT
CDR3 protein: CASSLLGGQVGEKLFF

J gene: TRBJ2-6
V gene: TRBV30
D gene: NA
clone size: NA
CDR3 DNA: TGTGCCTGGAGGCGGGCCGGGGCCAACGTCCTGACTTTC
CDR3 protein: CAWRRAGANVLTF

J gene: TRBJ2-2
V gene: TRBV5-1
D gene: TRBD2
clone size: NA
CDR3 DNA: TGCGCCAGCAGCTTACAAACTAGCGGGGGGTACACCGGGGAGCTGTTTTTT
CDR3 protein: CASSLQTSGGYTGELFF

J gene: TRBJ2-5
V gene: TRBV11-1
D gene: TRBD2
clone size: NA
CDR3 DNA: TGTGCCAGCAGCTTATATAGCGGGTCTGCCCAGTACTTC
CDR3 protein: CASSLYSGSAQYF

J gene: TRBJ1-1
V gene: TRBV7-2
D gene: NA
clone size: few
CDR3 DNA: TGTGCCAGCAGCTTAGATCGGGGAGCTGAAGCTTTCTTT
CDR3 protein: CASSLDRGAEAFF

J gene: TRBJ1-5
V gene: TRBV21-1
D gene: NA
clone size: NA
CDR3 DNA: TGTGCCAGCAGCAAACCCGGGACAGGGGTTTATCAGCCCCAGCATTTT
CDR3 protein: CASSKPGTGVYQPQHF

J gene: TRBJ1-5
V gene: TRBV29-1
D gene: TRBD1
clone size: NA
CDR3 DNA: TGCAGCGTTGCCCGGGACAGGGGAAATCAGCCCCAGCATTTT
CDR3 protein: CSVARDRGNQPQHF

J gene: TRBJ1-1
V gene: TRBV6-6
D gene: NA
clone size: NA
CDR3 DNA: TGTGCCAGCAGGACTACCGCCGGGGTGAACACTGAAGCTTTCTTT
CDR3 protein: CASRTTAGVNTEAFF

J gene: TRBJ1-1
V gene: TRBV5-1
D gene: NA
clone size: few
CDR3 DNA: TGCGCCAGCAGCTTGGGGAGTTTACACACTGAAGCTTTCTTT
CDR3 protein: CASSLGSLHTEAFF

J gene: TRBJ2-7
V gene: TRBV29-1
D gene: NA
clone size: NA
CDR3 DNA: TGCAGCGTTGGACAGGCGACGGGATACGAGCAGTACTTC
CDR3 protein: CSVGQATGYEQYF

J gene: TRBJ1-2
V gene: TRBV5-1
D gene: NA
clone size: NA
CDR3 DNA: TGCGCCAGCAGCGGTGGAGGGGAAAAGTTCACCTTC
CDR3 protein: CASSGGGEKFTF

J gene: TRBJ2-1
V gene: TRBV6-6
D gene: TRBD1
clone size: NA
CDR3 DNA: TGTGCCAGCAACCGACAGGGCCGACTCTCCTACAATGAGCAGTTCTTC
CDR3 protein: CASNRQGRLSYNEQFF

J gene: TRBJ2-7
V gene: TRBV29-1
D gene: TRBD1
clone size: NA
CDR3 DNA: TGCAGCGTTGAACGGACAGGGGGGGGCGAGCAGTACTTC
CDR3 protein: CSVERTGGGEQYF

J gene: TRBJ2-5
V gene: TRBV19
D gene: NA
clone size: NA
CDR3 DNA: TGTGCCAGTAGTGCCACTTTTCGAGAGACCCAGTACTTC
CDR3 protein: CASSATFRETQYF

J gene: TRBJ1-3
V gene: TRBV5-1
D gene: NA
clone size: few
CDR3 DNA: TGCGCCAGCAGCTTGTATACCTCTGGAAACACCATATATTTT
CDR3 protein: CASSLYTSGNTIYF

J gene: TRBJ1-6
V gene: TRBV19
D gene: NA
clone size: NA
CDR3 DNA: TGTGCCAGTACCCTCCTGGGGAACCCAAGGTCACCCCTCCACTTT
CDR3 protein: CASTLLGNPRSPLHF

J gene: TRBJ2-6
V gene: TRBV18
D gene: TRBD1
clone size: few
CDR3 DNA: TGTGCCAGCCCCCGACAGGGGGCTGGTGGGGCCAACGTCCTGACTTTC
CDR3 protein: CASPRQGAGGANVLTF

J gene: TRBJ2-7
V gene: TRBV2
D gene: NA
clone size: NA
CDR3 DNA: TGTGCCAGCGCTGTATTCTACGAGCAGTACTTC
CDR3 protein: CASAVFYEQYF

J gene: TRBJ2-1
V gene: TRBV27
D gene: NA
clone size: NA
CDR3 DNA: TGTGCCAGCAGTACCCAACAAGGAGGGGGAGGGTTGAGGAATGAGCAGTTCTTC
CDR3 protein: CASSTQQGGGGLRNEQFF

J gene: TRBJ2-1
V gene: TRBV27
D gene: TRBD2
clone size: once
CDR3 DNA: TGTGCCAGCAGTACGACTAGCGGGGGGGCCAGTGAGCAGTTCTTC
CDR3 protein: CASSTTSGGASEQFF

J gene: TRBJ2-5
V gene: TRBV11-1
D gene: NA
clone size: NA
CDR3 DNA: TGTGCCAGCAGCTTAGATACAGGGTTGAAGACCCAGTACTTC
CDR3 protein: CASSLDTGLKTQYF

J gene: TRBJ1-2
V gene: TRBV6-5
D gene: NA
clone size: NA
CDR3 DNA: TGTGCCAGCAGTTACGGAGAACAATCACTGGGCTACACCTTC
CDR3 protein: CASSYGEQSLGYTF

J gene: TRBJ2-3
V gene: TRBV11-3
D gene: TRBD2
clone size: NA
CDR3 DNA: TGTGCCAGCAGCTTAGGACTAGCGGGCACTAGCACAGATACGCAGTATTTT
CDR3 protein: CASSLGLAGTSTDTQYF

J gene: TRBJ2-4
V gene: TRBV5-4
D gene: TRBD2
clone size: NA
CDR3 DNA: TGTGCCAGCAGCCGGACTAGCGGGGTTGGGGCCAAAAACATTCAGTACTTC
CDR3 protein: CASSRTSGVGAKNIQYF

J gene: TRBJ1-1
V gene: TRBV6-6
D gene: NA
clone size: NA
CDR3 DNA: TGTGCCAGCAGTTACTCTGGCCGGCTGAACACTGAAGCTTTCTTT
CDR3 protein: CASSYSGRLNTEAFF

J gene: TRBJ2-6
V gene: TRBV11-2
D gene: NA
clone size: NA
CDR3 DNA: TGTGCCAGCAGCAGACCTGGGGCCAACGTCCTGACTTTC
CDR3 protein: CASSRPGANVLTF

J gene: TRBJ1-5
V gene: TRBV19
D gene: TRBD1
clone size: NA
CDR3 DNA: TGTGCCAGTAGTCGACAGGGGGCTATCTGGAACAATCAGCCCCAGCATTTT
CDR3 protein: CASSRQGAIWNNQPQHF

J gene: TRBJ2-1
V gene: TRBV4-3
D gene: TRBD2
clone size: NA
CDR3 DNA: TGCGCCAGCAGCCAAGACGCGAGCGGGAGGGAGCAGTTCTTC
CDR3 protein: CASSQDASGREQFF

J gene: TRBJ1-5
V gene: TRBV6-6
D gene: NA
clone size: NA
CDR3 DNA: TGTGCCAGCAGTTACGTAGGGGATCAGCCCCAGCATTTT
CDR3 protein: CASSYVGDQPQHF

J gene: TRBJ1-5
V gene: TRBV11-2
D gene: NA
clone size: NA
CDR3 DNA: TGTGCCAGCAGCCTGGTTGGGAATGGGAATCAGCCCCAGCATTTT
CDR3 protein: CASSLVGNGNQPQHF

J gene: TRBJ2-3
V gene: TRBV4-2
D gene: NA
clone size: NA
CDR3 DNA: TGTGCCAGCAGCCAAGCAGGGAAGTCCACAGATACGCAGTATTTT
CDR3 protein: CASSQAGKSTDTQYF

J gene: TRBJ1-2
V gene: TRBV14
D gene: NA
clone size: NA
CDR3 DNA: TGTGCCAGCAGCCAAGAGACCGGGGTTGGTGGCTACACCTTC
CDR3 protein: CASSQETGVGGYTF

J gene: TRBJ2-7
V gene: TRBV6-6
D gene: TRBD2
clone size: NA
CDR3 DNA: TGTGCCAGCACCCCCGGGGGGTTGCCCTCCTACGAGCAGTACTTC
CDR3 protein: CASTPGGLPSYEQYF

J gene: TRBJ1-2
V gene: TRBV5-1
D gene: TRBD1
clone size: NA
CDR3 DNA: TGCGCCAGCAGCTCCCGGACAGGGCTCGATGGCTACACCTTC
CDR3 protein: CASSSRTGLDGYTF

J gene: TRBJ1-1
V gene: TRBV6-5
D gene: NA
clone size: NA
CDR3 DNA: TGTGCCCTTCGGCAGGGGTCGGGGAACACTGAAGCTTTCTTT
CDR3 protein: CALRQGSGNTEAFF

J gene: TRBJ1-2
V gene: TRBV19
D gene: NA
clone size: NA
CDR3 DNA: TGTGCCAGTAAAAAGGGATCCAACTATGGCTACACCTTC
CDR3 protein: CASKKGSNYGYTF

J gene: TRBJ1-1
V gene: TRBV30
D gene: NA
clone size: NA
CDR3 DNA: TGTGCCTGGAGTGCCCAAGAGAACACTGAAGCTTTCTTT
CDR3 protein: CAWSAQENTEAFF

J gene: TRBJ2-2
V gene: TRBV30
D gene: TRBD1
clone size: few
CDR3 DNA: TGTGCCTGTACCCTCCAAGGGGGTTGGGACAGGGGCTTCCCCGGGGAGCTGTTTTTT
CDR3 protein: CACTLQGGWDRGFPGELFF

J gene: TRBJ1-5
V gene: TRBV28
D gene: TRBD1
clone size: NA
CDR3 DNA: TGTGCCAGCAGCCCGGGACAGGGCAGCTTTCATAGCAATCAGCCCCAGCATTTT
CDR3 protein: CASSPGQGSFHSNQPQHF

J gene: TRBJ2-7
V gene: TRBV7-2
D gene: NA
clone size: NA
CDR3 DNA: TGTGCCAGCAGCTATAAGGCCGACCCAGTCTACGAGCAGTACTTC
CDR3 protein: CASSYKADPVYEQYF

J gene: TRBJ2-7
V gene: TRBV18
D gene: TRBD2
clone size: NA
CDR3 DNA: TGTGCCAGCTCACTAGGGACTAGTAGGAGCTCCTACGAGCAGTACTTC
CDR3 protein: CASSLGTSRSSYEQYF

J gene: TRBJ2-1
V gene: TRBV9
D gene: NA
clone size: NA
CDR3 DNA: TGTGCCAGCAGCGTAGGCGGCGAGCAGTTCTTC
CDR3 protein: CASSVGGEQFF